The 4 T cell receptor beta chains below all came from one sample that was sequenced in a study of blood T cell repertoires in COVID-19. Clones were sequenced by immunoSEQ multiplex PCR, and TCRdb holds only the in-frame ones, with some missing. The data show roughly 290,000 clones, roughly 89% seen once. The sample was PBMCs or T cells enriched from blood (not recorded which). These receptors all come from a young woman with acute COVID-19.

The CDR3 DNA sequence: TGCGCCAGCAGAAGGGACAGCTCAAATGAAAAACTGTTTTTT. Its protein is CASRRDSSNEKLFF. V and J are TRBV5-1 and TRBJ1-4; 7 nucleotides line up with TRBD1. The V gene end was trimmed by 5 bases and the J gene end by 5 bases; junction bases not matched to a gene: 6. Germline loops: CDR1 SGHRS, CDR2 YFSETQ. This CDR3 is 14 amino acids long.

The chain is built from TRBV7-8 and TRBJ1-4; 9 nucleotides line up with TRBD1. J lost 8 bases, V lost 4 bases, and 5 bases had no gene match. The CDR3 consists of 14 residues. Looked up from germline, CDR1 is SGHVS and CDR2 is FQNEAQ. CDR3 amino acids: CASSYGQGQEKLFF. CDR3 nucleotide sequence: TGTGCCAGCAGCTACGGACAGGGGCAGGAAAAACTGTTTTTT.

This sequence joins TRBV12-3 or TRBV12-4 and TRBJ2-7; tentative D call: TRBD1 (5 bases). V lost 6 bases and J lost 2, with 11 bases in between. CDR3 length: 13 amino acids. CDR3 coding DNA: TGTGCCAGCAGGCCGACAGCCGCCTACGAGCAGTACTTC. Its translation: CASRPTAAYEQYF.

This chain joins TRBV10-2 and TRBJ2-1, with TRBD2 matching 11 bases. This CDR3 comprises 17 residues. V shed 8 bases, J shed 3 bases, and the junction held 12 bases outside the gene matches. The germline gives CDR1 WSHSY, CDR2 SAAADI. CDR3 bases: TGCGCCAGCTCAGAGCCAAGCGGGACTAGCGGCTACAATGAGCAGTTCTTC. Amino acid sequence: CASSEPSGTSGYNEQFF.